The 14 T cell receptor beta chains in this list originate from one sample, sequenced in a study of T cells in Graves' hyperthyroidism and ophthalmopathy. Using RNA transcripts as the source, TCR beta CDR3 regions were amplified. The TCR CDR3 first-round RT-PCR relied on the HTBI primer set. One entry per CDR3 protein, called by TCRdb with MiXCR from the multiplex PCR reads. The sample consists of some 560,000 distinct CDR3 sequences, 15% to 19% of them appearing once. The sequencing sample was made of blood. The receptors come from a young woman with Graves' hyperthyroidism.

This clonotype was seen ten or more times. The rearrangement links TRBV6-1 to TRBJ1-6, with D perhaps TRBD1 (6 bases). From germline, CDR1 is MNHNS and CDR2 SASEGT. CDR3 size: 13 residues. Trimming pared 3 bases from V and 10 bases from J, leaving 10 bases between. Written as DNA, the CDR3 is TGTGCCAGCAGTGATTTGGGACACTCACCCCTCCACTTT. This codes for CASSDLGHSPLHF.

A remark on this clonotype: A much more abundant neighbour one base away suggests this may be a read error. The CDR3: CASSRGQGGYEQYF. CDR3 DNA: TGTGCCAGCAGCCGGGGACAGGGGGGCTACGAGCAGTACTTC. The chain couples TRBV5-8 to TRBJ2-7; 11 nucleotides align to TRBD1. The CDR3 totals 14 residues. Germline loops: CDR1 SGHTS, CDR2 YDEGEE. The V gene end was trimmed by 4 bases and the J gene end by 3 bases; junction bases not matched to a gene: 3. Filled out from reference TRBV5-8 and TRBJ2-7, the complete variable domain reads EAGVTQSPTHLIKTRGQQATLRCSPISGHTSVYWYQQALGLGLQFLLWYDEGEERNRGNFPPRFSGRQFPNYSSELNVNALELEDSALYLCASSRGQGGYEQYFGPGTRLTVT.

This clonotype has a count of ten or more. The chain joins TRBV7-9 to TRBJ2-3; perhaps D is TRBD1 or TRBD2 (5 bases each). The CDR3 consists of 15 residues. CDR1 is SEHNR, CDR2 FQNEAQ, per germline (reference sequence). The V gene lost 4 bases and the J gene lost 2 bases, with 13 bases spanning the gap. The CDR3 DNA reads TGTGCCAGCAGCTCCACCCGGGACCTCACAGATACGCAGTATTTT. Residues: CASSSTRDLTDTQYF.

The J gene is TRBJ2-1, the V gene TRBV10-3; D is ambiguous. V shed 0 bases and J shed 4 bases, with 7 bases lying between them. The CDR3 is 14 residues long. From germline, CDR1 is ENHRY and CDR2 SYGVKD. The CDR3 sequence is CAISESQPYNEQFF. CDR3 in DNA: TGTGCCATCAGTGAGTCTCAGCCTTACAATGAGCAGTTCTTC.

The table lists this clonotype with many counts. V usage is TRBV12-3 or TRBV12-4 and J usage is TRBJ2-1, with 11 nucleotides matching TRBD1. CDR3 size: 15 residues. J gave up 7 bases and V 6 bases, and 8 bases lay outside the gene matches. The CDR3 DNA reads TGTGCCAGCAGCCGGACAGGGGGCGCGAGGAATGAGCAGTTCTTC. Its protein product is CASSRTGGARNEQFF.

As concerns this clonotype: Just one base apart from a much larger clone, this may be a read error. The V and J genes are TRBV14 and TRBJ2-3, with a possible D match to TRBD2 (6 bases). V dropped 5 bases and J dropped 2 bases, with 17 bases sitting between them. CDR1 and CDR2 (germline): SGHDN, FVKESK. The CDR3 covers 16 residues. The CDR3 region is CASSDISGPNTDTQYF. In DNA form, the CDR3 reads TGTGCCAGCAGCGACATTAGCGGTCCCAACACAGATACGCAGTATTTT.

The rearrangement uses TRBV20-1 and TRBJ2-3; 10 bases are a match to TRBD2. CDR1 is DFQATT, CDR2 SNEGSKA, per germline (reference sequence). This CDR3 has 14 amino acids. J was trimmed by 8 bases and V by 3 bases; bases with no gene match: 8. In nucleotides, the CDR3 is TGCAGTGCTAGCACTAGCGGGGTGCAGGGTACGCAGTATTTT. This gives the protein CSASTSGVQGTQYF.

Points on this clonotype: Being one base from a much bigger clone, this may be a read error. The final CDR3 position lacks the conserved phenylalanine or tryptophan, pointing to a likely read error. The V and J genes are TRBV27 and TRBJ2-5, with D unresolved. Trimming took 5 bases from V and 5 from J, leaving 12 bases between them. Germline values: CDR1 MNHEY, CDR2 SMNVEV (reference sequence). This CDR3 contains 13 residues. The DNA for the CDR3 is TGTGCCAGCAGTGTGAATACATTTGAGACCCAGTACTCC. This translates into CASSVNTFETQYS.

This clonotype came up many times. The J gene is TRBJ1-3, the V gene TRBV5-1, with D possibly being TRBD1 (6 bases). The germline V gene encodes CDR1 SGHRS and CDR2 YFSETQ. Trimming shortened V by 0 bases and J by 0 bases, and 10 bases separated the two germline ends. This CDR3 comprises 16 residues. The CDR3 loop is CASSLAGGNSGNTIYF. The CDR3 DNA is TGCGCCAGCAGCTTGGCCGGGGGCAACTCTGGAAACACCATATATTTT.

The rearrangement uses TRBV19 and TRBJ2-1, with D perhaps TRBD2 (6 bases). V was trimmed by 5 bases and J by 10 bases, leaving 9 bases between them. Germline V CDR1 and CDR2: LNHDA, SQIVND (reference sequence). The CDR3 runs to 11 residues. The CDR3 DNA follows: TGTGCCAGTAGTGCTAGCGTAGAGCAGTTCTTC. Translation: CASSASVEQFF.

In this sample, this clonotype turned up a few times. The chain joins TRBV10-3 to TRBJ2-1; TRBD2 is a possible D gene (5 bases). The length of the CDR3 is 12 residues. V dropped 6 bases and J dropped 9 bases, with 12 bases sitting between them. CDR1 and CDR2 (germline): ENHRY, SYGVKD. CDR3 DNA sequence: TGTGCCATCAGGACTCTTCGGGGTGAGCAGTTCTTC. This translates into CAIRTLRGEQFF.

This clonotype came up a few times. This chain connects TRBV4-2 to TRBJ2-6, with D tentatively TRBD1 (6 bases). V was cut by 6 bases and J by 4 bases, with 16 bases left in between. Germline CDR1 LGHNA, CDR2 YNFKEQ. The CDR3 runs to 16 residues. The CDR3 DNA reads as TGTGCCAGCAGTGAAGGTTTGGGGGCCGGGGCCAACGTCCTGACTTTC. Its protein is CASSEGLGAGANVLTF.

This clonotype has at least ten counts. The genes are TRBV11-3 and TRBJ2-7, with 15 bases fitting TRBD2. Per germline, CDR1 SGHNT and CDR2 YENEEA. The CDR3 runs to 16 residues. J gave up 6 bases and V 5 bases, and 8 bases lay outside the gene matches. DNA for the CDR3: TGTGCCAGCAGCGCTCGGACTAGCGGGAGGGCCAGCGAGCAGTACTTC. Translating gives CASSARTSGRASEQYF.

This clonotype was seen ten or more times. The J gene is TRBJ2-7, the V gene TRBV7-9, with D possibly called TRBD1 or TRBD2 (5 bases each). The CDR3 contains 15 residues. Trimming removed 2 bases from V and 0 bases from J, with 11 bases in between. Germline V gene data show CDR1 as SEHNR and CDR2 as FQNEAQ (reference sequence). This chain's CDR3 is CASSLSPGSSYEQYF. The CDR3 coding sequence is TGTGCCAGCAGCTTATCTCCAGGGAGCTCCTACGAGCAGTACTTC.